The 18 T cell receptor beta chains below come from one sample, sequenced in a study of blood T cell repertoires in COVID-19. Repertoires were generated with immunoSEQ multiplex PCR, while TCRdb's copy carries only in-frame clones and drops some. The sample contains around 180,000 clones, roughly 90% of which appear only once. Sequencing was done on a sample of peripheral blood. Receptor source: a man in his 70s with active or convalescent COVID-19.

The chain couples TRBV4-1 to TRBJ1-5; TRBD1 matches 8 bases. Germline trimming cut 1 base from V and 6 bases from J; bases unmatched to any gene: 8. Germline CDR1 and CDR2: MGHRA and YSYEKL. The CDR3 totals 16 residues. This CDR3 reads CASSQVGQGRSQPQHF. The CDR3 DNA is TGCGCCAGCAGCCAAGTTGGACAGGGTCGAAGTCAGCCCCAGCATTTT.

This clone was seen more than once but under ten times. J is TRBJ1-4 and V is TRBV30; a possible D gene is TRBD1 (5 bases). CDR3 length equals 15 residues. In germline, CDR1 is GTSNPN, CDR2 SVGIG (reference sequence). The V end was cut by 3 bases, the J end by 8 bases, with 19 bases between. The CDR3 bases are TGTGCCTGGAGGTCCATACAGGAAAAAGGCGAAAAACTGTTTTTT. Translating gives CAWRSIQEKGEKLFF.

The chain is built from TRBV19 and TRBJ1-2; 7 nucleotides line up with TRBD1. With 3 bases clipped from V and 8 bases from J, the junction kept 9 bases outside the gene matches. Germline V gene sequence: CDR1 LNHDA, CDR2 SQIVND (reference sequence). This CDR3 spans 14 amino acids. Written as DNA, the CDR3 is TGTGCCAGTAGTATGGGACAGACCTCGGGCGGCTACACCTTC. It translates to CASSMGQTSGGYTF.

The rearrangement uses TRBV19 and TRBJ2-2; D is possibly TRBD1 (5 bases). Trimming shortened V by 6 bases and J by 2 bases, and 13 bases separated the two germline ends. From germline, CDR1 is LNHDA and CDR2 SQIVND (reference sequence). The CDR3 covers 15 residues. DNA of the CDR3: TGTGCCAGTAGGGGGCTAGGGTTTAACACCGGGGAGCTGTTTTTT. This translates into CASRGLGFNTGELFF.

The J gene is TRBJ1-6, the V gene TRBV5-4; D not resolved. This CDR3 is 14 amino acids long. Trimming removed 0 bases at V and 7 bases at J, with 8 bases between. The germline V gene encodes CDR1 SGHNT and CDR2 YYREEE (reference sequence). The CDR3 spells CASSLGGGNSPLHF. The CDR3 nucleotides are TGTGCCAGCAGCTTGGGGGGAGGGAATTCACCCCTCCACTTT.

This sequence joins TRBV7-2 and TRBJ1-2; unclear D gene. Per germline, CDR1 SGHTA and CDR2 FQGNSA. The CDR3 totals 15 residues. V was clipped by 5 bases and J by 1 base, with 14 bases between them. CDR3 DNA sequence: TGTGCCAGCAGCCCGCGTCTGGGGAGTAACTATGGCTACACCTTC. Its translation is CASSPRLGSNYGYTF.

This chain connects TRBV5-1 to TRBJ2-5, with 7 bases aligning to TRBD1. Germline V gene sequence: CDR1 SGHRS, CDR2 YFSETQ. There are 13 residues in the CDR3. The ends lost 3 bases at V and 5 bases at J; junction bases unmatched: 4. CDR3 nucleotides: TGCGCCAGCAGCTCGACAGGGCGGGAGACCCAGTACTTC. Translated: CASSSTGRETQYF.

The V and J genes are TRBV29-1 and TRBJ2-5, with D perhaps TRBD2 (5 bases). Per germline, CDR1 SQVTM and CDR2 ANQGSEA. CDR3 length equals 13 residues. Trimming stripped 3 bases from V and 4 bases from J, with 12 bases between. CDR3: CSVDSRSGETQYF. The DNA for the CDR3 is TGCAGCGTTGATAGCAGGAGCGGAGAGACCCAGTACTTC. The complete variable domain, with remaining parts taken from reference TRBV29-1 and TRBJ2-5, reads SAVISQKPSRDICQRGTSLTIQCQVDSQVTMMFWYRQQPGQSLTLIATANQGSEATYESGFVIDKFPISRPNLTFSTLTVSNMSPEDSSIYLCSVDSRSGETQYFGPGTRLLVL.

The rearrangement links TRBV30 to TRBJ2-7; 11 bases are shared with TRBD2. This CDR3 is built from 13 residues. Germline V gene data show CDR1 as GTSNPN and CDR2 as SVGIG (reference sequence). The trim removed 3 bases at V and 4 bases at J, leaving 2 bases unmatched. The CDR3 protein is CAWRLAGAYEQYF. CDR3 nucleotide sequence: TGTGCCTGGAGACTAGCGGGAGCATACGAGCAGTACTTC.

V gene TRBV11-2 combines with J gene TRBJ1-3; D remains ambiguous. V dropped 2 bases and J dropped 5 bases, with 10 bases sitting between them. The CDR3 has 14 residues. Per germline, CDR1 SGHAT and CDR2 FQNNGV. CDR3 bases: TGTGCCAGCAGCTTATGGCCACCACGAAACACCATATATTTT. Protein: CASSLWPPRNTIYF.

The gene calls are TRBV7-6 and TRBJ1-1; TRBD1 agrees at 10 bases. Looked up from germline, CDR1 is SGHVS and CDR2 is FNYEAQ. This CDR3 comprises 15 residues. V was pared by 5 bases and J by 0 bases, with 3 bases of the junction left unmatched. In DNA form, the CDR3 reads TGTGCCAGCAGCACCGGACAGGGGGTGAACACTGAAGCTTTCTTT. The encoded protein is CASSTGQGVNTEAFF.

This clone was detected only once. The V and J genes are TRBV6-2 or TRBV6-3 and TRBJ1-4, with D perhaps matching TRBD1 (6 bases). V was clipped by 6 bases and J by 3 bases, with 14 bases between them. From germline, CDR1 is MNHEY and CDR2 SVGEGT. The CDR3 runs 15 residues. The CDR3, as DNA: TGTGCCAGCAGCCGGGGGACATCGGCTAATGAAAAACTGTTTTTT. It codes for CASSRGTSANEKLFF.

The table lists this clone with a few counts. CDR3 DNA: TGTGCCAGCAGCTTAGGACGGGACAATCAGCCCCAGCATTTT. Its translation: CASSLGRDNQPQHF. The V call is TRBV5-5, the J call TRBJ1-5; D is uncertain. Germline CDR1 and CDR2: SGHKS and YYEKEE (reference sequence). This CDR3 is 14 amino acids long. V was cut by 2 bases and J by 3 bases, with 9 bases left in between.

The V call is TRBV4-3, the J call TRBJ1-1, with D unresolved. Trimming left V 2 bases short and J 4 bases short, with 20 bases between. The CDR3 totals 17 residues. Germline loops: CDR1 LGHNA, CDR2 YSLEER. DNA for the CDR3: TGCGCCAGCAGCCAACTTGGTGCCCTGGCGGGCGGCACTGAAGCTTTCTTT. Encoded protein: CASSQLGALAGGTEAFF.

Here the CDR3 DNA reads TGTGCCAGCAGTACGGACAGAATTAATCAGCCCCAGCATTTT. Translation gives CASSTDRINQPQHF. The gene calls are TRBV2 and TRBJ1-5; D is perhaps TRBD1 (6 bases). Per the germline V gene, CDR1 is SNHLY and CDR2 is FYNNEI. V lost 5 bases to trimming and J lost 4 bases, with 12 bases between them. This CDR3 contains 14 residues.

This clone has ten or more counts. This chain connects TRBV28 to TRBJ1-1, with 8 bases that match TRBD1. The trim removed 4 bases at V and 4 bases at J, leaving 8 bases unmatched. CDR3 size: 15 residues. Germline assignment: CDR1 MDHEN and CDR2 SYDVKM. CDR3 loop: CASSSSGTGFTEAFF. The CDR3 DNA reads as TGTGCCAGCAGTTCCTCTGGGACAGGATTCACTGAAGCTTTCTTT.

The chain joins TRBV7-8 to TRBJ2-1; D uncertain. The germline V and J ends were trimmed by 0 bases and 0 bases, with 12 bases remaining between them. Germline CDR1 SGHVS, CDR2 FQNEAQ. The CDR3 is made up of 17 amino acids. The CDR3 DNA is TGTGCCAGCAGCTTAGCATCTAGTCTGAGCTCCTACAATGAGCAGTTCTTC. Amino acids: CASSLASSLSSYNEQFF.

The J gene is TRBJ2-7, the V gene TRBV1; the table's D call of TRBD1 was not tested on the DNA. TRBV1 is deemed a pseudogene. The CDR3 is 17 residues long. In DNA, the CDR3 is TGCACCAGCAGCCACGGGGTCGGACAGGCTAGCTCCTACGAGCAGTACTTC. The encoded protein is CTSSHGVGQASSYEQYF.